The clone carrying this TCR beta chain has a handful of counts. These data originate in a study of T cells in Graves' hyperthyroidism and ophthalmopathy. The V gene's germline CDR1 is MNHEY and CDR2 SMNVEV (reference sequence). J lost 4 bases, V lost 0 bases, and 5 bases had no gene match. The CDR3 runs to 15 residues. Researchers amplified the TCR beta CDR3 regions from RNA transcripts. Using the HTBI primer set, a first-round RT-PCR was run on the TCR CDR3. MiXCR, applied by TCRdb to the multiplex PCR reads, yields one record per CDR3 protein. This sample yields under 350,000 distinct CDR3 sequences, of which 15% to 20% are seen a single time; around 47% belongs to the top ten.

The source material was blood. The sequence derives from a woman between 50 and 59 years old with Graves' hyperthyroidism. V usage is TRBV27 and J usage is TRBJ1-2, with 7 positions matching TRBD1. The CDR3 here is CASSLSLAGGYGYTF. In DNA form, the CDR3 reads TGTGCCAGCAGTTTATCGTTGGCAGGGGGCTATGGCTACACCTTC.